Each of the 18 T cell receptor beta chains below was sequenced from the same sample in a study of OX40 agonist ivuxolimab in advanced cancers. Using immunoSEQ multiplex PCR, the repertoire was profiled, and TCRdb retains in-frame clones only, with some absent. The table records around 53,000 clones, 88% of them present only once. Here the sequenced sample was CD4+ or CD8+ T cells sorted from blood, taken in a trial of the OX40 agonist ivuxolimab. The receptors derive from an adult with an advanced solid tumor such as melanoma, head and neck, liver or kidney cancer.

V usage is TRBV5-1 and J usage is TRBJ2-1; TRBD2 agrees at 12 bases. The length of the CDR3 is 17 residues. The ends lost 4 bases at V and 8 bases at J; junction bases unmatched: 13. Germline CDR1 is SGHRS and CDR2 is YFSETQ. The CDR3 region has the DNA TGCGCCAGCAGCCTCGGACTAGCGGGAATCGGGGGAGATGAGCAGTTCTTC. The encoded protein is CASSLGLAGIGGDEQFF.

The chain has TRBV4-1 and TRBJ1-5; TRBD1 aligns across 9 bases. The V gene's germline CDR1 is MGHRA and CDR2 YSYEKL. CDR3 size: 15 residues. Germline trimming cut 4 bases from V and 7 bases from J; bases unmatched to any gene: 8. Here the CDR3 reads CASSRDRAPWQPQHF. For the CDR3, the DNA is TGCGCCAGCAGCCGGGACAGGGCCCCGTGGCAGCCCCAGCATTTT.

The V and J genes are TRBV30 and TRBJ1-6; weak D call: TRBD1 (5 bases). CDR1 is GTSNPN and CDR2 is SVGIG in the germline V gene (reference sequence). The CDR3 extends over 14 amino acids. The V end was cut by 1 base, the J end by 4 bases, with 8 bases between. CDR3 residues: CAWSAGTYNSPLHF. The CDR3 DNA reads TGTGCCTGGAGTGCGGGGACGTATAATTCACCCCTCCACTTT.

CDR3 sequence reads: CASSWGNGLAGNTGELFF. In DNA, the CDR3 is TGTGCCAGCAGCTGGGGCAACGGACTAGCGGGAAACACCGGGGAGCTGTTTTTT. The genes are TRBV5-6 and TRBJ2-2; 12 nucleotides align to TRBD2. Per germline, CDR1 SGHDT and CDR2 YYEEEE. The length of the CDR3 is 18 residues. The V gene end was trimmed by 3 bases and the J gene end by 2 bases; junction bases not matched to a gene: 8.

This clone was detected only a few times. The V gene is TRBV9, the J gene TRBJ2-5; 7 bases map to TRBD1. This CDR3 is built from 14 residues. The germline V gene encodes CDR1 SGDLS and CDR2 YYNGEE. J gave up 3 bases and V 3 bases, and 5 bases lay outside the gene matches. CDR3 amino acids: CASSARDREETQYF. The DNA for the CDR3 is TGTGCCAGCAGCGCCCGGGACAGAGAAGAGACCCAGTACTTC.

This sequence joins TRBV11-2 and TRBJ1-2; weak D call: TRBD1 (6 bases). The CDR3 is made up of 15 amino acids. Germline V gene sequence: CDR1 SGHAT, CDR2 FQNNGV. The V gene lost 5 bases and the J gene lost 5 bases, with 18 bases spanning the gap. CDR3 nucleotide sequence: TGTGCCAGCAGCGAAGGGACATTTCCTTATTATGGCTACACCTTC. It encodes CASSEGTFPYYGYTF.

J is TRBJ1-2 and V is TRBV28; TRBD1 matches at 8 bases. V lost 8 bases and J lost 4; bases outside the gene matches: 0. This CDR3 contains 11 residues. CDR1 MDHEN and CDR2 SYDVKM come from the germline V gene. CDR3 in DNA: TGTGCCAGCGGACAGGGCTATGGCTACACCTTC. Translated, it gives CASGQGYGYTF.

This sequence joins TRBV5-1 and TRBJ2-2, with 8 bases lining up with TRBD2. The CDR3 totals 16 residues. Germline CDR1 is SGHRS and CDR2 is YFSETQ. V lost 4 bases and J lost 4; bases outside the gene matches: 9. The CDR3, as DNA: TGCGCCAGCAGCCAGCCGGGGGGGCAGTCCACCGGGGAGCTGTTTTTT. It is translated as CASSQPGGQSTGELFF.

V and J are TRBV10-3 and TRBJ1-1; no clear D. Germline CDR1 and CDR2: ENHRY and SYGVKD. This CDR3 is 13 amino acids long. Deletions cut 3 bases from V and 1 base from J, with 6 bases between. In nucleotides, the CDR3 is TGTGCCATCAGTGATTCGGAGAACACTGAAGCTTTCTTT. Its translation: CAISDSENTEAFF.

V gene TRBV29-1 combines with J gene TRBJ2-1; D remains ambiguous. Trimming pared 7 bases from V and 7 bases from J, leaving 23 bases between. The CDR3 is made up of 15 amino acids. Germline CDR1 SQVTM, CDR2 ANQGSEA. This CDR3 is CSALRQAQWRNEQFF. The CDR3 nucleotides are TGCAGCGCCCTAAGGCAGGCCCAATGGAGAAATGAGCAGTTCTTC.

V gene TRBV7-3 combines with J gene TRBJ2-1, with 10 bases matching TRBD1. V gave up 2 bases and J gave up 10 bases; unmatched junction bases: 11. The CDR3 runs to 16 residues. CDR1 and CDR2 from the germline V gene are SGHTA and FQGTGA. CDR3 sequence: CASSLSPGQGPREQFF. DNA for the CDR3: TGTGCCAGCAGCTTATCGCCGGGACAGGGGCCCAGAGAGCAGTTCTTC. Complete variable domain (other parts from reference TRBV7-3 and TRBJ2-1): GAGVSQTPSNKVTEKGKYVELRCDPISGHTALYWYRQSLGQGPEFLIYFQGTGAADDSGLPNDRFFAVRPEGSVSTLKIQRTERGDSAVYLCASSLSPGQGPREQFFGPGTRLTVL.

The CDR3 DNA follows: TGTGCCAGCAGTGAAGGACTAACTCCCTACGAGCAGTACTTC. This gives the protein CASSEGLTPYEQYF. This chain connects TRBV2 to TRBJ2-7, with a tentative D call TRBD2 (5 bases). The CDR3 extends over 14 amino acids. V was clipped by 1 base and J by 2 bases, with 9 bases between them. Germline V gene sequence: CDR1 SNHLY, CDR2 FYNNEI. Based on the CDR3 plus reference TRBV2 and TRBJ2-7, the full variable domain is EPEVTQTPSHQVTQMGQEVILRCVPISNHLYFYWYRQILGQKVEFLVSFYNNEISEKSEIFDDQFSVERPDGSNFTLKIRSTKLEDSAMYFCASSEGLTPYEQYFGPGTRLTVT.

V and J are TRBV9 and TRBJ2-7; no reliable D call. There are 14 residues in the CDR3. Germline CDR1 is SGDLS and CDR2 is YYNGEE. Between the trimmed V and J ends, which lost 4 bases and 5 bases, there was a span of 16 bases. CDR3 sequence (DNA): TGTGCCAGCAGCTCCGGGCCGTTCCCCCACGAGCAGTACTTC. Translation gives CASSSGPFPHEQYF.

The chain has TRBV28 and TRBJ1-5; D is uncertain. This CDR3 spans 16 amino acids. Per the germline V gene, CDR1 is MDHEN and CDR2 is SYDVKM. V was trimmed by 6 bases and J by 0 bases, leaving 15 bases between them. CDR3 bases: TGTGCCAGCAGCCTTACCTCTCCCAATAGCAATCAGCCCCAGCATTTT. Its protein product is CASSLTSPNSNQPQHF.

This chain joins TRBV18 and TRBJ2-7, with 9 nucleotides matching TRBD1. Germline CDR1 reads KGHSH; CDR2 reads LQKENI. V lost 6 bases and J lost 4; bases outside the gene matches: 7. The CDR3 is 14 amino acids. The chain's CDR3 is CASSYRDREYEQYF. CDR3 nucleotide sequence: TGTGCCAGCTCTTACCGGGACAGGGAATACGAGCAGTACTTC.

This chain's CDR3 is CASSLLGLVAFF. The CDR3 nucleotides read TGTGCCAGCAGCTTACTGGGACTAGTGGCTTTCTTT. The rearrangement links TRBV7-6 to TRBJ1-1; TRBD1 is a possible D gene (5 bases). This CDR3 has 12 amino acids. Germline V CDR1 and CDR2: SGHVS, FNYEAQ. Trimming removed 2 bases from V and 11 bases from J, with 12 bases in between.

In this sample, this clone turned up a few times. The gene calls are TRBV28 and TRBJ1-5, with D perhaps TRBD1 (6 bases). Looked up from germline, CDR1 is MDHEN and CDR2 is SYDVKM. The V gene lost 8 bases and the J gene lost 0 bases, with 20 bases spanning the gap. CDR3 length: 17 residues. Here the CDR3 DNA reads TGTGCCAGCTTCGGTACTAAAGGACAGTTTAGCAATCAGCCCCAGCATTTT. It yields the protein CASFGTKGQFSNQPQHF.

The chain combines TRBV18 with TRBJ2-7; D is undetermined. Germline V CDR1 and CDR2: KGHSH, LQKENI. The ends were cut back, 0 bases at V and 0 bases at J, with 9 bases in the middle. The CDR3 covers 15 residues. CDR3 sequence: CASSPPGRSSYEQYF. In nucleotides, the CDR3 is TGTGCCAGCTCACCACCTGGCAGGAGCTCCTACGAGCAGTACTTC. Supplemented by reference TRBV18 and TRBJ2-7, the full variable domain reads NAGVMQNPRHLVRRRGQEARLRCSPMKGHSHVYWYRQLPEEGLKFMVYLQKENIIDESGMPKERFSAEFPKEGPSILRIQQVVRGDSAAYFCASSPPGRSSYEQYFGPGTRLTVT.